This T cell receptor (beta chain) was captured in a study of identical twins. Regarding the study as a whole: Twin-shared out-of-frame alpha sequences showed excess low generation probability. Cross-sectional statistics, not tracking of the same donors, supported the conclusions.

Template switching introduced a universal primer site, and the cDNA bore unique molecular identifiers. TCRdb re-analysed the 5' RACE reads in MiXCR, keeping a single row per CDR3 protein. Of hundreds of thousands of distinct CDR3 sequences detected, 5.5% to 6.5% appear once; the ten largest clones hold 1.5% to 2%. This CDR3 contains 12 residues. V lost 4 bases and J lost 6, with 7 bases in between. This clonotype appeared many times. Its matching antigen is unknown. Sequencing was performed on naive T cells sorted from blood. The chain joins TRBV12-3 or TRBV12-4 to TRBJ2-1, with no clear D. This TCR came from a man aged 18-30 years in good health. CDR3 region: CASSSFSNEQFF. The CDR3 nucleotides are TGTGCCAGCAGTTCTTTTAGCAATGAGCAGTTCTTC.